These 15 T cell receptor beta chains share one sample of origin, sequenced in a study of immune evolution from preneoplasia to lung adenocarcinoma. Here immunoSEQ multiplex PCR was the method, and the copy in TCRdb shows in-frame clones only, minus some. The sample contains over 30,000 clones, 74% of which appear only once. Sequenced input: FFPE invasive lung adenocarcinoma tissue. The source is a person aged 55 to 70 with lung adenocarcinoma.

The chain uses TRBV9 and TRBJ1-3; no reliable D call. This CDR3 region has 15 residues. The germline CDR1 and CDR2 sequences are SGDLS and YYNGEE. The V end was cut by 4 bases, the J end by 0 bases, with 11 bases between. In DNA form, the CDR3 reads TGTGCCAGCAGCCCGAGCGACATCTCTGGAAACACCATATATTTT. Its protein is CASSPSDISGNTIYF.

For this clone: The identical CDR3 is also encoded by other nucleotide sequences in the sample. The chain uses TRBV5-1 and TRBJ1-4; no reliable D call. The V gene's germline CDR1 is SGHRS and CDR2 YFSETQ. The ends were cut back, 0 bases at V and 6 bases at J, with 6 bases in the middle. The CDR3 is made up of 13 amino acids. DNA of the CDR3: TGCGCCAGCAGCTTGGCCACAGATGAAAAACTGTTTTTT. Protein product: CASSLATDEKLFF.

V and J are TRBV7-2 and TRBJ1-1; D is unclear. Germline-derived CDR1 and CDR2 are SGHTA and FQGNSA. Between the trimmed V and J ends, which lost 5 bases and 0 bases, there was a span of 7 bases. The CDR3 length is 13 residues. The CDR3 loop reads CASSPNLNTEAFF. The CDR3 nucleotides are TGTGCCAGCAGCCCTAACTTGAACACTGAAGCTTTCTTT.

This rearrangement joins TRBV6-4 to TRBJ2-3; 12 bases match TRBD2. This CDR3 spans 16 amino acids. Per the germline V gene, CDR1 is MRHNA and CDR2 is SNTAGT. After removal of 2 bases from V and 0 bases from J, the junction contained 0 bases not matched to a gene. CDR3 in DNA: TGTGCCAGCAGTGACGGGACTAGCGGGAGCACAGATACGCAGTATTTT. Its translation: CASSDGTSGSTDTQYF.

The chain uses TRBV29-1 and TRBJ2-1; TRBD2 agrees at 9 bases. The germline V gene encodes CDR1 SQVTM and CDR2 ANQGSEA. Trimming cost V 7 bases and J 4 bases; bases outside gene matches: 5. The CDR3 consists of 13 residues. Here the CDR3 reads CSGESGRYNEQFF. CDR3 DNA: TGCAGCGGAGAGAGCGGGAGGTACAATGAGCAGTTCTTC.

This clone is labeled medium-sized. The chain combines TRBV2 with TRBJ1-1; D gene ambiguous. This CDR3 region has 13 residues. The V gene's germline CDR1 is SNHLY and CDR2 FYNNEI. The V gene lost 4 bases and the J gene lost 1 base, with 7 bases spanning the gap. CDR3 sequence reads: CASSADSNTEAFF. CDR3 DNA: TGTGCCAGCAGTGCTGATTCGAACACTGAAGCTTTCTTT.

This clone was counted only a few times. The chain couples TRBV28 to TRBJ1-2; TRBD1 might be the D (5 bases). The V end was cut by 5 bases, the J end by 7 bases, with 17 bases between. Germline CDR1 is MDHEN and CDR2 is SYDVKM. The CDR3 has 14 amino acids. The CDR3 protein is CASSPPQERSGYTF. The CDR3 DNA reads TGTGCCAGCAGTCCGCCACAGGAAAGAAGTGGCTACACCTTC.

This chain uses TRBV30 with TRBJ2-7, with no clear D. This CDR3 spans 13 amino acids. Germline lookup yields CDR1 GTSNPN and CDR2 SVGIG (reference sequence). With 3 bases removed from V and 3 bases from J, the gap between germline ends came to 12 bases. The CDR3 bases are TGTGCCTGGAGGTTTGCCGGAAGCTACGAGCAGTACTTC. Its protein product is CAWRFAGSYEQYF.

V usage is TRBV4-1 and J usage is TRBJ1-2; D is unclear. The ends were cut back, 2 bases at V and 6 bases at J, with 19 bases in the middle. The length of the CDR3 is 16 residues. Germline CDR1 and CDR2: MGHRA and YSYEKL. The CDR3 loop is CASSQTPGSLGHGYTF. DNA for the CDR3: TGCGCCAGCAGCCAAACACCGGGATCCTTAGGACATGGCTACACCTTC.

Points on this clone: Mismatch with germline at one junction end may stem from a read error. The chain joins TRBV23-1 to TRBJ2-3; D may be TRBD2 (6 bases). TRBV23-1 carries the ORF label, with uncertain function. The CDR3 sequence is 13 residues long. The CDR3 DNA follows: TGCGCCAGCAGTCAATGTGGGGGGAACAGCAGTGGTTTT. This codes for CASSQCGGNSSGF.

The genes are TRBV5-5 and TRBJ1-4; 8 bases fit TRBD1. J was trimmed by 1 base and V by 3 bases; bases with no gene match: 5. This CDR3 contains 16 residues. CDR1 SGHKS and CDR2 YYEKEE come from the germline V gene (reference sequence). CDR3: CASSSFDRGTNEKLFF. CDR3 DNA sequence: TGTGCCAGCAGCTCGTTCGACAGGGGAACTAATGAAAAACTGTTTTTT.

V and J are TRBV18 and TRBJ2-1; 15 positions agree with TRBD2. Germline assignment: CDR1 KGHSH and CDR2 LQKENI. The CDR3 covers 15 residues. V was pared by 2 bases and J by 7 bases, with 0 bases of the junction left unmatched. The CDR3 coding sequence is TGTGCCAGCTCACCAGGGACTAGCGGGAGGAATGAGCAGTTCTTC. It specifies CASSPGTSGRNEQFF.

The gene calls are TRBV9 and TRBJ2-1, with 10 positions matching TRBD2. The trim removed 5 bases at V and 0 bases at J, leaving 17 bases unmatched. The CDR3 totals 20 residues. Germline assignment: CDR1 SGDLS and CDR2 YYNGEE. Here the CDR3 DNA reads TGTGCCAGCAGTCGGACTAGCGGAAGAGGACCTCCGAGCTCCTACAATGAGCAGTTCTTC. Translation gives CASSRTSGRGPPSSYNEQFF.

The chain links TRBV5-1 to TRBJ2-1; 10 positions match TRBD2. Per the germline V gene, CDR1 is SGHRS and CDR2 is YFSETQ. The CDR3 loop spans 17 amino acids. Trimming cost V 4 bases and J 6 bases; bases outside gene matches: 13. DNA of the CDR3: TGCGCCAGCAGCACCTCCGTAGCGGGAGGCTCCCTCAATGAGCAGTTCTTC. Protein product: CASSTSVAGGSLNEQFF.

J is TRBJ2-3 and V is TRBV5-1, with D possibly called TRBD1 or TRBD2 (6 bases each). V dropped 1 base and J dropped 5 bases, with 17 bases sitting between them. Germline loops: CDR1 SGHRS, CDR2 YFSETQ. The CDR3 runs 16 residues. CDR3 sequence: CASSLYGGAGGDTQYF. The CDR3 DNA reads as TGCGCCAGCAGCTTGTACGGGGGCGCCGGAGGAGATACGCAGTATTTT. Variable domain in full (rest from reference TRBV5-1 and TRBJ2-3): KAGVTQTPRYLIKTRGQQVTLSCSPISGHRSVSWYQQTPGQGLQFLFEYFSETQRNKGNFPGRFSGRQFSNSRSEMNVSTLELGDSALYLCASSLYGGAGGDTQYFGPGTRLTVL.